The clone carrying this TCR beta chain was found once. Its antigen is not known. A sample-barcoded 5' primer and a J-beta primer mix were used in a second PCR of about 7 to 12 cycles. The template-switch adaptor, which had 12 random nucleotides, put a tag on each cDNA molecule. Per-sample output comprised a minimum of 2.5 million paired-end reads containing CDR3. MiXCR, run by TCRdb on the 5' RACE reads, gives a single entry per CDR3 protein. Seen here are about 1.8 million distinct CDR3 sequences, just under 50% observed once, and the top ten hold 2% to 2.5%. Trimming took off 0 bases at V and 5 bases at J, with 9 bases between the two ends. The CDR3 has 14 amino acids. The germline V gene has CDR1 SGHRS and CDR2 YFSETQ. This sample is drawn from a study of blood T cells in healthy people across ages. The study, taken as a whole, reports: Observed TCR beta diversity per million T cells went down as age went up. This fall followed a roughly linear course with age. Expanded clonotype changes were possibly confounded by unknown donor CMV status.

Sequencing was done on a sample of blood. The chain is built from TRBV5-1 and TRBJ2-1; D gene unclear. The origin of this receptor is a woman in her 40s in good health. The CDR3 DNA reads TGCGCCAGCAGCTTGGCTCTGACCCACAATGAGCAGTTCTTC. Encoded protein: CASSLALTHNEQFF.